This T cell receptor beta chain was sequenced during a study of response to subunit inactivated influenza vaccine. General observations from the study: Each seasonal influenza vaccination, the authors suggested, recruits few new T cells.

CDR3 size: 15 residues. The V gene end was trimmed by 3 bases and the J gene end by 8 bases; junction bases not matched to a gene: 7. Germline lookup yields CDR1 SGHRS and CDR2 YFSETQ. MiXCR was run by TCRdb on the RT-PCR reads, yielding one entry per CDR3 protein. The sample holds hundreds of thousands of distinct CDR3 sequences, more than 15% seen once. This clonotype was seen repeatedly, ten times or more. Its target is not known. The chain combines TRBV5-1 with TRBJ1-4; TRBD1 matches 10 bases. Source: CD4+ T cells sorted from PBMCs, taken about 24 months after vaccination. This TCR came from a man aged 45 to 70 who received an inactivated influenza vaccine. In DNA form, the CDR3 reads TGCGCCAGCAGCTCGAGGACAGGGGGAAACGAAAAACTGTTTTTT. It specifies CASSSRTGGNEKLFF.